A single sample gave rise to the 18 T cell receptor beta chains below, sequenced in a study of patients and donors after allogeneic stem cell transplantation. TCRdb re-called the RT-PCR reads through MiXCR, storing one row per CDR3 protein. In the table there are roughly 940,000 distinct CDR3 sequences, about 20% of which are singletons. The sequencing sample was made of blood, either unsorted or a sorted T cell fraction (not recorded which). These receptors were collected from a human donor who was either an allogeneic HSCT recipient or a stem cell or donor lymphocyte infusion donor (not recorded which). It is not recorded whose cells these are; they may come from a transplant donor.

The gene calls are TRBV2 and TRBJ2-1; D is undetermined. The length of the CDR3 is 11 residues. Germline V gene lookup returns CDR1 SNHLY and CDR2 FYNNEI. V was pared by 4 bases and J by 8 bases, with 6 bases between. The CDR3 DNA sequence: TGTGCCAGCAGTGTATTCTATGAGCAGTTCTTC. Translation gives CASSVFYEQFF.

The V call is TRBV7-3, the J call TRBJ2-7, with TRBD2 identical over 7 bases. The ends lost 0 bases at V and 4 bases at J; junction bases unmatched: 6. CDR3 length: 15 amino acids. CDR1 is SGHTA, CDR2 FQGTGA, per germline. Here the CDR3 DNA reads TGTGCCAGCAGCTTAACGTGGGGAGGGGAATACGAGCAGTACTTC. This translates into CASSLTWGGEYEQYF. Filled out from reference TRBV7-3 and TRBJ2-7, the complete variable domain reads GAGVSQTPSNKVTEKGKYVELRCDPISGHTALYWYRQSLGQGPEFLIYFQGTGAADDSGLPNDRFFAVRPEGSVSTLKIQRTERGDSAVYLCASSLTWGGEYEQYFGPGTRLTVT.

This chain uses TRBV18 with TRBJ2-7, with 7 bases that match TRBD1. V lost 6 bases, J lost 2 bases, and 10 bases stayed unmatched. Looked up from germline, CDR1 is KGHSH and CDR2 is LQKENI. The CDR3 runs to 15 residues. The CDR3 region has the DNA TGTGCCAGCTCCCTCAGGGGACAGAAAACCTACGAGCAGTACTTC. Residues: CASSLRGQKTYEQYF.

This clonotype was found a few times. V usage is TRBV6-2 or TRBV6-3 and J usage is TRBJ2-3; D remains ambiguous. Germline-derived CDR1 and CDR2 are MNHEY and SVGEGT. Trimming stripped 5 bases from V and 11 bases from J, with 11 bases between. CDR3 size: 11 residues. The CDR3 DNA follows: TGTGCCAGCAGTAGGAAAGGGATGCAGTATTTT. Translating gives CASSRKGMQYF.

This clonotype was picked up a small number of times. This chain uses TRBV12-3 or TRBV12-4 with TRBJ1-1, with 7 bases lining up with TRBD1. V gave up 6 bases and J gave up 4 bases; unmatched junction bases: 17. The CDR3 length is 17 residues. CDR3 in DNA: TGTGCCAGCAGGGCACTACAGGGGCTTGGACGTGGCACTGAAGCTTTCTTT. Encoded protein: CASRALQGLGRGTEAFF.

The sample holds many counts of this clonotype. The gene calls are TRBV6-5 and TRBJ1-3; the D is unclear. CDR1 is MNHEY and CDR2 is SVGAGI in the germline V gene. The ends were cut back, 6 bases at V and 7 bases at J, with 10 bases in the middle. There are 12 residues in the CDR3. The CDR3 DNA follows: TGTGCCAGCAGCTCGCTTGACAACACCATATATTTT. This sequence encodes CASSSLDNTIYF.

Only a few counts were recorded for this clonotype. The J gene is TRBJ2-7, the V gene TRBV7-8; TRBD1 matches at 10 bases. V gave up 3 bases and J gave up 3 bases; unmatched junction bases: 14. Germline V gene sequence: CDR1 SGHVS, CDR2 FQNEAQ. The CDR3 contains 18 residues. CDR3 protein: CASSFRSRSGQGNYEQYF. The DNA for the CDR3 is TGTGCCAGCAGCTTTCGGTCTCGGTCGGGACAGGGGAACTACGAGCAGTACTTC.

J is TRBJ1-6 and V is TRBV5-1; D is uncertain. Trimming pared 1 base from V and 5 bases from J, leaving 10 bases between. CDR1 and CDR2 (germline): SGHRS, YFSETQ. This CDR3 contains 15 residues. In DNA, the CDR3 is TGCGCCAGCAGCTTGTCTAGGGTCGATAATTCACCCCTCCACTTT. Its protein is CASSLSRVDNSPLHF.

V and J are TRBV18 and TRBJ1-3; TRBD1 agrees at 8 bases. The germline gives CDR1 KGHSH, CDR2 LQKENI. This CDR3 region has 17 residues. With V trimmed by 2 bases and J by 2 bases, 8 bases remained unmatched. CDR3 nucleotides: TGTGCCAGCTCACCAAAACCGGGACAGGCTACTGGAAACACCATATATTTT. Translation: CASSPKPGQATGNTIYF.

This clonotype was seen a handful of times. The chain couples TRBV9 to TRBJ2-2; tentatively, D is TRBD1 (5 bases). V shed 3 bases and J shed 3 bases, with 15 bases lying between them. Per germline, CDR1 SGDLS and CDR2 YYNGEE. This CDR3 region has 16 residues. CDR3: CASSDRGSRDTGELFF. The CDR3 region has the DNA TGTGCCAGCAGCGATAGGGGCAGCCGGGACACCGGGGAGCTGTTTTTT.

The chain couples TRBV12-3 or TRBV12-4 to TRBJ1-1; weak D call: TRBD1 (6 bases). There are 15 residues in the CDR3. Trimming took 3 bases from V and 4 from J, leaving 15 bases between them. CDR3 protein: CASSFTGRISTEAFF. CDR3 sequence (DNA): TGTGCCAGCAGTTTTACAGGGAGGATTAGCACTGAAGCTTTCTTT.

CDR3 nucleotides: TGTGCCAGCAGCCAAGTATCGGGAGCTCACAATGAGCAGTTCTTC. This sequence encodes CASSQVSGAHNEQFF. The chain has TRBV3-1 and TRBJ2-1, with a tentative D call TRBD2 (6 bases). The ends were cut back, 1 base at V and 5 bases at J, with 12 bases in the middle. Looked up from germline, CDR1 is LGHDT and CDR2 is YNNKEL (reference sequence). The CDR3 is 15 amino acids.

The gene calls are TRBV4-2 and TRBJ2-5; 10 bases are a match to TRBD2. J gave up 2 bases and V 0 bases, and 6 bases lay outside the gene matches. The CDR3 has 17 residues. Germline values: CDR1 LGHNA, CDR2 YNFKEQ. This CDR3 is CASSQDRVLAGQETQYF. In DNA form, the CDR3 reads TGTGCCAGCAGCCAAGATAGAGTACTAGCGGGGCAAGAGACCCAGTACTTC.

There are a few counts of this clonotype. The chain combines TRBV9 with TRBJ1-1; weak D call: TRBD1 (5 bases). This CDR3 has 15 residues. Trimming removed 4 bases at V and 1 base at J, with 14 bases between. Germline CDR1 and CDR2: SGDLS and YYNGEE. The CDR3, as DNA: TGTGCCAGCAGCCCCGGTAGGGGACGGAACACTGAAGCTTTCTTT. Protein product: CASSPGRGRNTEAFF. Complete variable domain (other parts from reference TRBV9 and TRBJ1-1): DSGVTQTPKHLITATGQRVTLRCSPRSGDLSVYWYQQSLDQGLQFLIQYYNGEERAKGNILERFSAQQFPDLHSELNLSSLELGDSALYFCASSPGRGRNTEAFFGQGTRLTVV.

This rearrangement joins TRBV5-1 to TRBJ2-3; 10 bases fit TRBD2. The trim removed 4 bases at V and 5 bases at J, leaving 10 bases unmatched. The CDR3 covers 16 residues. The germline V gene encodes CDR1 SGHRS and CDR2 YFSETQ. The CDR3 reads CASSMGLARGGDTQYF. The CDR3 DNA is TGCGCCAGCAGCATGGGACTAGCGCGGGGGGGAGATACGCAGTATTTT.

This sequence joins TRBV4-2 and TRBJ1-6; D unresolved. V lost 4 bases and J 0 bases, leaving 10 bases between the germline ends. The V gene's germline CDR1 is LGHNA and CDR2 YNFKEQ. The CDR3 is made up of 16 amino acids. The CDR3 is CASSPVRSSYNSPLHF. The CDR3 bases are TGTGCCAGCAGCCCAGTACGGAGCTCCTATAATTCACCCCTCCACTTT.

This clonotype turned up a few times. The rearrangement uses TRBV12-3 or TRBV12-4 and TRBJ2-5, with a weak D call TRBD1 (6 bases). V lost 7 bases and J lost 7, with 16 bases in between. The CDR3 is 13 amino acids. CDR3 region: CASTPGDGATQYF. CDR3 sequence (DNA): TGTGCCAGCACCCCAGGGGACGGAGCGACCCAGTACTTC.

The CDR3 DNA reads TGCAGTGCTAGAGATCCCTTGGGCGGGAGATACGAGCAGTACTTC. Translating it yields CSARDPLGGRYEQYF. The chain uses TRBV20-1 and TRBJ2-7; 7 bases fit TRBD2. Unmatched junction bases numbered 9, after V lost 0 bases and J lost 4 bases. Germline V gene sequence: CDR1 DFQATT, CDR2 SNEGSKA (reference sequence). CDR3 length: 15 amino acids.